This is a list of T cell receptor beta chains from one sample in a study of CD8 T cells in ankylosing spondylitis. A single record per CDR3 protein comes from TCRdb applying MiXCR to the 5' RACE reads. The repertoire holds about 240,000 distinct CDR3 sequences, with over 8.5% as singletons. Sequenced input: blood, either unsorted or a sorted T cell fraction (not recorded which). These receptors came from a male donor with ankylosing spondylitis or in good health (not recorded which). Both conserved end residues are part of each CDR3. Fields, in order: CDR3 protein, V gene.

CDR3aa: CASSYSGRSSYNEQFF
v_gene: TRBV6-2/TRBV6-3

CDR3aa: CASSLAGSGSYEQFF
v_gene: TRBV5-1

CDR3aa: CASSQAPRGTGELFF
v_gene: TRBV4-3

CDR3aa: CASSHAQGKETQYF
v_gene: TRBV5-1

CDR3aa: CSARDRAGLGEETQYF
v_gene: TRBV20-1

CDR3aa: CASSEQGANYGYTF
v_gene: TRBV5-1

CDR3aa: CATSRAPLRGNQPQHF
v_gene: TRBV15

CDR3aa: CASSLRRTSGWGTGELFF
v_gene: TRBV6-2/TRBV6-3

CDR3aa: CASSVGDFRTYNEQFF
v_gene: TRBV9

CDR3aa: CASSHLPGTGQETQYF
v_gene: TRBV3-1

CDR3aa: CASSLPGAVNSEQFF
v_gene: TRBV7-2

CDR3aa: CASGTGTTPYEQYF
v_gene: TRBV7-2